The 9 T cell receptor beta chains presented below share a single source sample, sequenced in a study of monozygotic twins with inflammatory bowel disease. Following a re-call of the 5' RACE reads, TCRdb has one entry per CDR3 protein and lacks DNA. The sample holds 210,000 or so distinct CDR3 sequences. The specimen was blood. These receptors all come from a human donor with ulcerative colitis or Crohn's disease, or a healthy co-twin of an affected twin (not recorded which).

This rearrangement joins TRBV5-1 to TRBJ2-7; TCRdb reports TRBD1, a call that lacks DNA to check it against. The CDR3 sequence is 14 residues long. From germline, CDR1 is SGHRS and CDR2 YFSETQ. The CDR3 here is CASSLEQGAGEQYF.

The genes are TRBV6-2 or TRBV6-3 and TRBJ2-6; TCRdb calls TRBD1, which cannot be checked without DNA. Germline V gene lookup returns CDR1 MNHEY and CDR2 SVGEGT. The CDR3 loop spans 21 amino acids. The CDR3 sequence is CASSSYFLPGQGPTGANVLTF.

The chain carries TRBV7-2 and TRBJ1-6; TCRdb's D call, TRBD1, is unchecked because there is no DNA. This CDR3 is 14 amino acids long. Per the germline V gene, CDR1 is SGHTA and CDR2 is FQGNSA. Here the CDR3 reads CASSFGTVTSPLHF.

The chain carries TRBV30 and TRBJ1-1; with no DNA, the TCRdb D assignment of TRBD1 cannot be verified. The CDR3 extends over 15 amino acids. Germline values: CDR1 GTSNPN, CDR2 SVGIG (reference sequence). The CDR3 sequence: CAQRSYGPGGDEAFF.

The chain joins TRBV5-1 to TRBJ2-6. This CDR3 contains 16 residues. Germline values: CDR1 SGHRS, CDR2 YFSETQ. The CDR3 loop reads CASSLPTLSGANVLTF.

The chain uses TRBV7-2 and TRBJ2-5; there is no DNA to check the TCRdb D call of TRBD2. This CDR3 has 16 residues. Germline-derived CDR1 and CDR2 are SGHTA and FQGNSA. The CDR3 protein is CASSYGLAGPGETQYF.

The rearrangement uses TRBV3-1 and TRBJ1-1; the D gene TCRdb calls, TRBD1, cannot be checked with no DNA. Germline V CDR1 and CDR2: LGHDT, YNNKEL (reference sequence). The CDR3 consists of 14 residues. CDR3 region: CASSPSDRGTEAFF.

The CDR3 sequence is CASSLGGDGKETQYF. V gene TRBV12-3 or TRBV12-4 combines with J gene TRBJ2-5; TCRdb reports TRBD2, a call that lacks DNA to check it against. The CDR3 loop spans 15 amino acids.

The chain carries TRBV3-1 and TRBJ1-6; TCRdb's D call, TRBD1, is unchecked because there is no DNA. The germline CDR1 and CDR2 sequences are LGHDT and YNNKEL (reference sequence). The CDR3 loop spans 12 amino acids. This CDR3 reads CASSRGQGLFHF.